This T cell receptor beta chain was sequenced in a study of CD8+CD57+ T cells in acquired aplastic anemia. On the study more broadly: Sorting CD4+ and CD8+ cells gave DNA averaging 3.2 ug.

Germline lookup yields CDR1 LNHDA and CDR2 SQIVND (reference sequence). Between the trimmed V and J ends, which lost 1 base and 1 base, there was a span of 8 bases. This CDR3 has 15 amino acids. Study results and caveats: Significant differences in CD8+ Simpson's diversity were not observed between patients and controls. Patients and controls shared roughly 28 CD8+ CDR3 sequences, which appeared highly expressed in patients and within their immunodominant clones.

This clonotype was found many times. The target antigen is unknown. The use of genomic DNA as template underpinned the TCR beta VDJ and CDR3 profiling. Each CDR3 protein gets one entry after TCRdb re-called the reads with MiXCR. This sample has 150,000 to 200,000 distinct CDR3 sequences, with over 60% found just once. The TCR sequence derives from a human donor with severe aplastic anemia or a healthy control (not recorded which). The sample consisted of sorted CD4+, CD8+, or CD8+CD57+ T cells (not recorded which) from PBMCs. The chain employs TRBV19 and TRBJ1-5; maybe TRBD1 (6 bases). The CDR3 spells CASSIGTVSNQPQHF. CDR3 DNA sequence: TGTGCCAGTAGTATAGGGACAGTGAGCAATCAGCCCCAGCATTTT.